The subject of this entry is one TCR beta chain. Its cognate antigen is unknown. RNA, at about 0.45 to 1 ug, was reverse transcribed with random hexamers. Amplification of TCR beta CDR3 across 54 Vbeta and 13 Jbeta was performed with immunoSEQ multiplex PCR. TCRdb reanalysed the immunoSEQ multiplex PCR reads using MiXCR and keeps one entry per CDR3 protein. The sample holds roughly 130,000 distinct CDR3 sequences, 95% to 96% seen once. Germline CDR1 MNHEY, CDR2 SVGAGI. This CDR3 is built from 12 residues. V was clipped by 5 bases and J by 9 bases, with 13 bases between them. The entry originates in a study of CD8 T cells in Susac syndrome. Turning to the study itself: Active disease was present in roughly 6 of the sequenced Susac syndrome patients, and remission in under ten. Study observations and caveats: Clonal expansion was not seen in any Susac syndrome CD4+ T cell repertoire.

All included Susac syndrome patients satisfied recently defined diagnostic criteria for definite or probable disease. The chain recombines TRBV6-5 with TRBJ1-2; D is undetermined. The sequenced material came from CD4+ T cells from PBMCs. The clonotype originates from a human donor with Susac syndrome. The CDR3 loop reads CASSGRGGSYTF. CDR3 coding DNA: TGTGCCAGCAGTGGGCGGGGTGGTAGCTACACCTTC.